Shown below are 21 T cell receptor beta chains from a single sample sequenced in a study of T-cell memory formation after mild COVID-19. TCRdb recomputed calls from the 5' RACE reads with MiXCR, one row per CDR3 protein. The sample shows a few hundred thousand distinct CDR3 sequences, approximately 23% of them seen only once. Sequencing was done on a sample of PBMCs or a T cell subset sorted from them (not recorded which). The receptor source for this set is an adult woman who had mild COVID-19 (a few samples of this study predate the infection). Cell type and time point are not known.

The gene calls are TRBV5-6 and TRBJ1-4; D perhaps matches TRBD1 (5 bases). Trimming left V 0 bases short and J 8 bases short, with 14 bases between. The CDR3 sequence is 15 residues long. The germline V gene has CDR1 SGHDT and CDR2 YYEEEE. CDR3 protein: CASSLGREVYEKLFF. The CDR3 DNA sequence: TGTGCCAGCAGCTTGGGCAGGGAGGTTTACGAAAAACTGTTTTTT.

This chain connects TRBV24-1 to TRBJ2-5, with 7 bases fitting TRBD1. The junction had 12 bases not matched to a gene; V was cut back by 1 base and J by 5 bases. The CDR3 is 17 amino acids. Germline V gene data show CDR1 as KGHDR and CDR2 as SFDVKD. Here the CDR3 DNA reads TGTGCCACCAGTGATTTCCGCCGACAGGGCCTTAGGGAGACCCAGTACTTC. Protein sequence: CATSDFRRQGLRETQYF.

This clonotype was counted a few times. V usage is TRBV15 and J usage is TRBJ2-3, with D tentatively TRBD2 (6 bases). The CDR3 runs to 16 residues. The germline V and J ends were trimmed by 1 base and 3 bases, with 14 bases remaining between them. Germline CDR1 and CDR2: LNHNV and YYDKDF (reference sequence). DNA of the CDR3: TGTGCCACCAGCAGAGGTGGAGGGTTGGTAACAGATACGCAGTATTTT. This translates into CATSRGGGLVTDTQYF.

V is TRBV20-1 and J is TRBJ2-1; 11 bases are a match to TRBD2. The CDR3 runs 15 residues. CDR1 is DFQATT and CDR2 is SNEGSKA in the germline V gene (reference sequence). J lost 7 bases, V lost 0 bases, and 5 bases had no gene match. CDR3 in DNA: TGCAGTGCTAGAGATGGATCTAGCGGGGGGAATGAGCAGTTCTTC. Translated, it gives CSARDGSSGGNEQFF.

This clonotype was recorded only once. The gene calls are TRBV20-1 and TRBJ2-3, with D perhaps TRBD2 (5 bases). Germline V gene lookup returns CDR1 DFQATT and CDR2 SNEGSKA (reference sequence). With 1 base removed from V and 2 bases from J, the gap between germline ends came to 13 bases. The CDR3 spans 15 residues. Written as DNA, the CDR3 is TGCAGTGCTAGAGGAGGTAGCGATAACACAGATACGCAGTATTTT. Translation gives CSARGGSDNTDTQYF.

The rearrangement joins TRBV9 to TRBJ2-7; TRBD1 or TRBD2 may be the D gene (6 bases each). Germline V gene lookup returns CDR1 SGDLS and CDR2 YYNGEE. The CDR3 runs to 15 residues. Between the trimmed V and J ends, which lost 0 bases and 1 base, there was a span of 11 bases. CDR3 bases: TGTGCCAGCAGCGTAGGCGGGACACTATCCTACGAGCAGTACTTC. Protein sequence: CASSVGGTLSYEQYF.

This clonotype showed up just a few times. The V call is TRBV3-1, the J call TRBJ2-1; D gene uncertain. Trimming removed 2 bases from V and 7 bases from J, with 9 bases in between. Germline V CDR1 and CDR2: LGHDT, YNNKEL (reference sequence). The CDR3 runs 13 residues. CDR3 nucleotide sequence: TGTGCCAGCAGCCAACCACCGAGTAATGAGCAGTTCTTC. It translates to CASSQPPSNEQFF.

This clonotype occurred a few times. Here the CDR3 reads CASSLDRVINEQYF. The CDR3 nucleotides are TGCGCCAGCAGCCTGGACAGGGTAATCAACGAGCAGTACTTC. The chain combines TRBV4-1 with TRBJ2-7; TRBD1 aligns across 8 bases. This CDR3 is 14 amino acids long. Germline assignment: CDR1 MGHRA and CDR2 YSYEKL. Germline trimming cut 4 bases from V and 5 bases from J; bases unmatched to any gene: 7.

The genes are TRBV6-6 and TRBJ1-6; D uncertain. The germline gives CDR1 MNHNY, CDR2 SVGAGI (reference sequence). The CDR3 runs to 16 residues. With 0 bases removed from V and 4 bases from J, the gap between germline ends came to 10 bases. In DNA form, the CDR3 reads TGTGCCAGCAGTTACTCGACCGGCCCTTATAATTCACCCCTCCACTTT. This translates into CASSYSTGPYNSPLHF.

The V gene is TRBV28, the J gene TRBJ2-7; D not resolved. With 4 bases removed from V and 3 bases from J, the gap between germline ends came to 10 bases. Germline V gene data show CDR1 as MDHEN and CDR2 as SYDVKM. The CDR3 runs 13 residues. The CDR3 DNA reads TGTGCCAGCAGTTACCCCCCGATCTACGAGCAGTACTTC. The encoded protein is CASSYPPIYEQYF. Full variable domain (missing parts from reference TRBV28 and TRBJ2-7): DVKVTQSSRYLVKRTGEKVFLECVQDMDHENMFWYRQDPGLGLRLIYFSYDVKMKEKGDIPEGYSVSREKKERFSLILESASTNQTSMYLCASSYPPIYEQYFGPGTRLTVT.

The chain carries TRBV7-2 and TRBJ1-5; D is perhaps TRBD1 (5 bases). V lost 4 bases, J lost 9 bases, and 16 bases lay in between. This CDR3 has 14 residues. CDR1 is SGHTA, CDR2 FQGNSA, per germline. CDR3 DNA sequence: TGTGCCAGCAGCTCGGGAGGGGCAGGGCTGCCCCAGCATTTT. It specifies CASSSGGAGLPQHF.

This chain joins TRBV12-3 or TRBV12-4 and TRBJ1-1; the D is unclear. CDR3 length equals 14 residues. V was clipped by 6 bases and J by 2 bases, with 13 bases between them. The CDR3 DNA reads TGTGCCAGCAGCCCAACGGGTTTCAACACTGAAGCTTTCTTT. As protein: CASSPTGFNTEAFF.

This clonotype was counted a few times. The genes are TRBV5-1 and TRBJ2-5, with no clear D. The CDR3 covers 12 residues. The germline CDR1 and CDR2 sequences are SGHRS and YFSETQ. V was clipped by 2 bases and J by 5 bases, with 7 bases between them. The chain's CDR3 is CASSFDRETQYF. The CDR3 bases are TGCGCCAGCAGCTTTGATCGGGAGACCCAGTACTTC.

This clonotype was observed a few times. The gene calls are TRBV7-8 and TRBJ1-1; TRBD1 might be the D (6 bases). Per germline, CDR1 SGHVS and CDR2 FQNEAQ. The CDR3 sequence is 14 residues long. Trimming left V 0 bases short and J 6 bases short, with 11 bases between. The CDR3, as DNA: TGTGCCAGCAGCTTAGCCGTCAGGGGACCTGAAGCTTTCTTT. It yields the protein CASSLAVRGPEAFF.

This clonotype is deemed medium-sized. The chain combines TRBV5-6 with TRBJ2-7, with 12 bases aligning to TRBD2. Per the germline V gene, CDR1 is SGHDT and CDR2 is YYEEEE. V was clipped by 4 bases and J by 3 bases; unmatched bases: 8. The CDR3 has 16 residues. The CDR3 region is CASSGGLAGRFYEQYF. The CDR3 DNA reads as TGTGCCAGCAGCGGGGGACTAGCGGGTCGCTTCTACGAGCAGTACTTC.

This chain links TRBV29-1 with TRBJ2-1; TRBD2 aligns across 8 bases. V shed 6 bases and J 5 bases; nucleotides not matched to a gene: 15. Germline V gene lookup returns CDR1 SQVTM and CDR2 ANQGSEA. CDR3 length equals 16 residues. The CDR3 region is CSVGPVRGGRNNEQFF. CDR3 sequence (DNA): TGCAGCGTCGGGCCTGTTCGGGGGGGCCGAAACAATGAGCAGTTCTTC.

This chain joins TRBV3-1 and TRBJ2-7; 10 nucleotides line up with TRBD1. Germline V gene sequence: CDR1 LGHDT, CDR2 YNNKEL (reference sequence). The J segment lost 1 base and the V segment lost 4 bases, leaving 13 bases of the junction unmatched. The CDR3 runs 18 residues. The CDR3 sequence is CASSPGTGVGTGSYEQYF. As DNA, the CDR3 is TGTGCCAGCAGCCCCGGGACAGGGGTAGGAACGGGGTCCTACGAGCAGTACTTC.

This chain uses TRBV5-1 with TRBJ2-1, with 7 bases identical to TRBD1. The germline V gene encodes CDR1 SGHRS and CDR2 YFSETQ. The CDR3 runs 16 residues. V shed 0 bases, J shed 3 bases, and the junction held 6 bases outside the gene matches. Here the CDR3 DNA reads TGCGCCAGCAGCTTGGCCGGGACAGCCAACTACAATGAGCAGTTCTTC. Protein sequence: CASSLAGTANYNEQFF.

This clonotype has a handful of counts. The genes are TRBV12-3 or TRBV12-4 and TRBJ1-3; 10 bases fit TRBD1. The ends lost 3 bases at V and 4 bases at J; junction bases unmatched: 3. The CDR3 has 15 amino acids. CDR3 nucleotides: TGTGCCAGCAGTTTCGACAGGGGGCACGGAAACACCATATATTTT. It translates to CASSFDRGHGNTIYF.

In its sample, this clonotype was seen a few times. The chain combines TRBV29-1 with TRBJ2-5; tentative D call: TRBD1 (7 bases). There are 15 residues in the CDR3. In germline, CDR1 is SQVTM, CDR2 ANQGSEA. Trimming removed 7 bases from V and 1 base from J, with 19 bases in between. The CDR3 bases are TGCAGCGGGATTGGAGACAGGGACTTCCAAGAGACCCAGTACTTC. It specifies CSGIGDRDFQETQYF. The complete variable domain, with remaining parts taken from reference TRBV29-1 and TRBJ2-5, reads SAVISQKPSRDICQRGTSLTIQCQVDSQVTMMFWYRQQPGQSLTLIATANQGSEATYESGFVIDKFPISRPNLTFSTLTVSNMSPEDSSIYLCSGIGDRDFQETQYFGPGTRLLVL.

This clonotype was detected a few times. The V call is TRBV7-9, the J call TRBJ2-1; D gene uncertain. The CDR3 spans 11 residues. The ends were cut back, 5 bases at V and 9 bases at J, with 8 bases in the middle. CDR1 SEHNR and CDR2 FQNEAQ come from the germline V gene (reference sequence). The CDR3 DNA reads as TGTGCCAGCAGCCAGAGCGTTGAGCAGTTCTTC. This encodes CASSQSVEQFF.